This T cell receptor (beta chain) was sequenced during a study of CD8+ T cells in alopecia areata. Study-level points and caveats: Scalp lesions, especially in alopecia totalis/universalis, had higher clonality than normal scalp.

cDNA reverse transcribed from extracted RNA served as the sequencing template. Sequencing used immunoSEQ multiplex PCR; TCRdb keeps in-frame clones, though not all of them. Counted here are 90,000 to 150,000 clones, around 58% occurring once; the ten biggest clones make up more than 25%. Treatment here: oral pan-JAK inhibitor, 5-10 mg twice daily. This clone was recorded only once. Its antigen is as yet unknown. Germline lookup yields CDR1 SGHDN and CDR2 FVKESK. The CDR3 is 17 amino acids. V was clipped by 4 bases and J by 5 bases, with 21 bases between them. This receptor was identified in a human donor with alopecia areata. The chain joins TRBV14 to TRBJ2-1; D could derive from TRBD1 or TRBD2 (5 bases each). Source: CD8+ T cells sorted from blood, taken at week 4, from a patient treated with tofacitinib. The CDR3 sequence: CASSPLLSWGTNNEQFF. CDR3 DNA: TGTGCCAGCAGCCCTCTGCTGAGCTGGGGGACCAACAATGAGCAGTTCTTC.